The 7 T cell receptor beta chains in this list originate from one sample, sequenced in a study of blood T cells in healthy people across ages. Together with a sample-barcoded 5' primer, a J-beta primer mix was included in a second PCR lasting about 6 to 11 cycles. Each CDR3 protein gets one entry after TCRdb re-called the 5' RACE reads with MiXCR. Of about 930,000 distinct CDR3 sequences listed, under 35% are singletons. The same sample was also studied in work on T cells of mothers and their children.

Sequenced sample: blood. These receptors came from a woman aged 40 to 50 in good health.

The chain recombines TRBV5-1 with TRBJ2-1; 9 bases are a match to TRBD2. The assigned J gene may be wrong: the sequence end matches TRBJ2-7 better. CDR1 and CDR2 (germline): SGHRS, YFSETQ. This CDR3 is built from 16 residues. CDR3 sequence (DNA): TGCGCCAGCAGCTTCCCCGCGGGGGGGCCCTACAATGAGCAGTACTTC. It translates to CASSFPAGGPYNEQYF.

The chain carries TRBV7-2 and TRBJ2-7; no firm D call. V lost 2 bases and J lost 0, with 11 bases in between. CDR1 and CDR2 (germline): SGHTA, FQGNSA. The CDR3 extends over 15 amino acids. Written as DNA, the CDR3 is TGTGCCAGCAGCTTACAGGCCCCTAGCTCCTACGAGCAGTACTTC. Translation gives CASSLQAPSSYEQYF.

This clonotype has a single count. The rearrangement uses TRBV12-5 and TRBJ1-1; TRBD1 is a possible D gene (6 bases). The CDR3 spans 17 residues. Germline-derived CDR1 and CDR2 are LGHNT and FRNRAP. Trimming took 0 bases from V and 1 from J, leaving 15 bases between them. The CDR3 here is CASGLVLGTRANTEAFF. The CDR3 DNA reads TGTGCTAGTGGTTTGGTACTCGGGACAAGAGCGAACACTGAAGCTTTCTTT.

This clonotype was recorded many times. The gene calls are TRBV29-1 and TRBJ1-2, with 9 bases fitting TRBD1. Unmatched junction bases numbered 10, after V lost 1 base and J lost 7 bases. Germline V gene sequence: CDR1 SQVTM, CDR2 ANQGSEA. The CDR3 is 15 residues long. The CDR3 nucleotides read TGCAGCGTTGAAGGGGACAGGGAGTGGCGTTTTGGCTACACCTTC. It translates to CSVEGDREWRFGYTF.

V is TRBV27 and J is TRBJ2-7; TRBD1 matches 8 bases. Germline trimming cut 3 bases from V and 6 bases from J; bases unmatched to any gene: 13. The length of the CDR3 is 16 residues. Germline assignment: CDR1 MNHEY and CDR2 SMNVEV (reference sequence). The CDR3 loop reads CASSFIMGTGGGEQYF. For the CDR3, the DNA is TGTGCCAGCAGTTTCATCATGGGGACAGGCGGTGGCGAGCAGTACTTC.

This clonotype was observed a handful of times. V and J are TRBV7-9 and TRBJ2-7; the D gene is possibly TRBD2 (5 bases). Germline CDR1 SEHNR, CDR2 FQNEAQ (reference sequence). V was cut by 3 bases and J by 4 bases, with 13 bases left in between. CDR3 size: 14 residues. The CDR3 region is CASSFSLAQYEQYF. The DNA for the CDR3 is TGTGCCAGCAGCTTTTCGCTAGCCCAGTACGAGCAGTACTTC.

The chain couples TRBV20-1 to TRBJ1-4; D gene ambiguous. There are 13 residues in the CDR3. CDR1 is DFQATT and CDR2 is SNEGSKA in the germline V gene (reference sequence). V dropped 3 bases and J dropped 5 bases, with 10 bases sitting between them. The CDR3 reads CSARRRFNEKLFF. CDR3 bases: TGCAGTGCTAGGCGAAGATTCAATGAAAAACTGTTTTTT.